The present TCR beta chain was sequenced within a study of blood T cell repertoires in COVID-19. Study-wide background: Sites in the United States, Italy and Spain provided acute and convalescent COVID-19 samples. Sources were T cells, B-cell-depleted T cells, or PBMCs; the material itself was cDNA or gDNA.

Authors' analysis steps: Reference gene primer amplification in the assay estimated nucleated cell counts. TCRdb's copy holds only in-frame clones and misses some; the assay was immunoSEQ multiplex PCR. V and J calls and clone size are as listed in that table; D and trimming were resolved from the DNA. The repertoire holds around 200,000 clones, with less than 80% as singletons. CDR3 length equals 14 residues. V was trimmed by 6 bases and J by 11 bases, leaving 22 bases between them. Germline loops: CDR1 SGHTA, CDR2 FQGTGA. V usage is TRBV7-3 and J usage is TRBJ1-1; D unresolved. The sequence came from a man between 50 and 59 years old who had recovered from COVID-19. Sequencing input: peripheral blood. The CDR3: CASRVSGSSKRAFF. The CDR3 DNA reads as TGTGCCAGCAGAGTTAGTGGGTCCTCAAAGAGGGCTTTCTTT. Filled out from reference TRBV7-3 and TRBJ1-1, the complete variable domain reads GAGVSQTPSNKVTEKGKYVELRCDPISGHTALYWYRQSLGQGPEFLIYFQGTGAADDSGLPNDRFFAVRPEGSVSTLKIQRTERGDSAVYLCASRVSGSSKRAFFGQGTRLTVV.